This TCR beta chain is from a study of CD8 T cells in Susac syndrome. Study-level points and caveats: TCR sequencing and HLA analysis covered a relatively small number of individuals.

As for this clonotype: Its antigen is not identified.

Roughly 0.45 to 1 ug RNA was reverse transcribed with random hexamers. The method of amplification for TCR beta CDR3 was immunoSEQ multiplex PCR, covering 54 Vbeta and 13 Jbeta. TCRdb recomputed calls from the immunoSEQ multiplex PCR reads with MiXCR, one row per CDR3 protein. The sample holds 300,000 to 350,000 distinct CDR3 sequences; about 90% are singletons and the top ten take approximately 0.065%. In blood CD8+ and CD4+ T cells, TCR beta underwent sequencing. Patients with stable or active relapsing-remitting disease, all of them treatment-naive, made up the multiple sclerosis controls. This clonotype was sampled from a human donor with multiple sclerosis. Source material: CD4+ T cells from PBMCs.

CDR3 bases: TGTGCCAGCAGTATAACCGGGACTAGCGGGACTTACGAGCAGTACTTC. It translates to CASSITGTSGTYEQYF. The chain is built from TRBV6-1 and TRBJ2-7, with 13 nucleotides matching TRBD2. Germline trimming cut 5 bases from V and 4 bases from J; bases unmatched to any gene: 8. Germline V gene data show CDR1 as MNHNS and CDR2 as SASEGT. The CDR3 covers 16 residues.